This TCR beta chain was sequenced in a study of cytomegalovirus exposure and HLA in healthy donors. As concerns this clone: Antigen specificity is unknown.

Study results and limitations: Presence/absence results assume similar sequencing depth per donor, which may not hold. According to an earlier analysis, most TCR beta V segments yielded productive rearrangements about 87% or about 30% of the time. Exclusion as indistinguishable affected some V segments, including TRBV6-2 and TRBV6-3. In terms of immune exposure information, only CMV serostatus was available.

Primers for the PCR totalled 60 Vbeta and 13 Jbeta. Only in-frame clones appear in the TCRdb table, and some are missing; sequencing was by immunoSEQ multiplex PCR. The sample contains some 38,000 clones, approximately 55% of which appear only once. This CDR3 contains 13 residues. Germline lookup yields CDR1 SGHDN and CDR2 FVKESK. Unmatched junction bases numbered 5, after V lost 4 bases and J lost 6 bases. Material for sequencing was PBMCs. The sequence came from a woman in her thirties or forties in good health and CMV-seropositive. V usage is TRBV14 and J usage is TRBJ1-2, with 7 bases identical to TRBD1. Here the CDR3 reads CASSRRGTDGYTF. In DNA, the CDR3 is TGTGCCAGCAGCCGTCGAGGGACAGATGGCTACACCTTC.